This T cell receptor (beta chain) was found in a study of blood T cell repertoires in COVID-19. Study-level information: The origin of the acute and convalescent COVID-19 samples was the United States, Italy and Spain. PBMCs, B-cell-depleted T cells, or T cells provided the cDNA or gDNA that made up the material.

Trimming took 5 bases from V and 2 from J; bases not matched to a gene: 3. CDR3 length: 13 residues. The germline gives CDR1 SQVTM, CDR2 ANQGSEA. Per the authors' pipeline: Reference gene primers were amplified, and this amplification served to estimate nucleated cell counts. Clones were read by immunoSEQ multiplex PCR, and TCRdb kept only the in-frame ones, dropping some. V and J calls and clone size come straight from that table; D and trimming were deduced from the DNA. The table lists fewer than 200,000 clones, 88% of them singletons. The chain joins TRBV29-1 to TRBJ2-7; 10 bases match TRBD1. The source material was peripheral blood. The clonotype comes from a man aged 40-50 years with active or convalescent COVID-19. Written as DNA, the CDR3 is TGCAGCGTTCGGACAGGGGGGCCCTACGAGCAGTACTTC. Amino acid sequence: CSVRTGGPYEQYF.